This TCR beta chain was captured in a study of T cell responses to AZD1222 COVID-19 vaccine. Trimming stripped 0 bases from V and 6 bases from J, with 14 bases between. The CDR3 covers 16 residues. The germline V gene has CDR1 LGHNA and CDR2 YNFKEQ. Study-wide results and limits: Seropositive status at baseline applied to only five or six AZD1222 recipients.

Measured with immunoSEQ multiplex PCR; TCRdb has only the in-frame clones, and not every one. The sample lists about 150,000 clones; 85% to 90% were seen once. A word on this clone: Its antigen remains unidentified.

The receptor was derived from an adult in good health. Sample: peripheral blood, taken on day 0 of AZD1222 vaccination. V usage is TRBV4-2 and J usage is TRBJ2-2; perhaps TRBD2 as D (5 bases). This chain's CDR3 is CASSQEAVLGSGELFF. DNA for the CDR3: TGTGCCAGCAGCCAAGAGGCCGTACTAGGCTCCGGGGAGCTGTTTTTT.